This section outlines one T cell receptor beta chain sequence together with its context. At one end, the junction sequence differs from germline, possibly due to a read error. The source of the sample is a study of blood T cell repertoires in COVID-19. Study-wide context: Samples taken during acute and convalescent COVID-19 were collected in the United States, Italy and Spain. The cDNA or gDNA used as material had been derived from T cells, B-cell-depleted T cells, or PBMCs.

Germline V CDR1 and CDR2: LGHDT, YNNKEL (reference sequence). CDR3 length: 11 amino acids. In the source study's methods: Nucleated cell number was recorded as an estimate derived from reference gene primer amplification. This table comes from immunoSEQ multiplex PCR, and its TCRdb copy is limited to in-frame clones, with some not included. That table furnishes V, J and clone size, whereas the DNA furnished D and trimming. This table has about 270,000 clones, around nine tenths appearing once. V is TRBV3-1 (or the pseudogene TRBV3-2) and J is TRBJ2-1; no definite D call. The material sequenced was peripheral blood. The TCR was taken from a man aged 35-49 years with active or convalescent COVID-19. This CDR3 is CASSQASTYIF. The DNA of the CDR3 is TGTGCCAGCAGCCAGGCCTCAACGTACATCTTC.